This T cell receptor (beta chain) was recorded in a study of T cell repertoires in cytomegalovirus infection. Study background: Used in the study were CMV epitopes, some recently identified and HLA-C-restricted, others well-studied and HLA-B-restricted. CMV infection plus the matching HLA type was flagged by public TCR beta signatures. Broader study findings: CMV-specific TCR beta clonotypes restricted by HLA-C were the ones dominating the ex vivo response. Of the TCR beta families, the public ones yielded a cumulative frequency that identified carriers of CMV plus the relevant HLA.

V shed 1 base and J shed 6 bases, with 7 bases lying between them. This CDR3 is built from 13 residues. Germline CDR1 is SGHTA and CDR2 is FQGNSA. TCRdb passed the reads through MiXCR, listing each CDR3 protein once. This table has some 350,000 distinct CDR3 sequences, almost 30% appearing once. This clonotype was observed a handful of times. Its target is not known. The V call is TRBV7-2, the J call TRBJ2-4; D gene unclear. The sample was cultured PBMCs, taken from culture after CMV antigen stimulation. This TCR was recovered from a human donor in good health (CMV status not recorded). Some clones in this sample may be carry-over from other donors' samples. The CDR3 protein is CASSLDPINIQYF. CDR3 nucleotides: TGTGCCAGCAGCTTAGATCCGATAAACATTCAGTACTTC.